This T cell receptor beta chain is drawn from a study of memory CD4+ T cells and cytomegalovirus serostatus. Study-level findings and limits: A US-trained random forest predicted CMV serostatus with median AUC around 0.91.

Trimming took off 8 bases at V and 3 bases at J, with 8 bases between the two ends. The CDR3 has 11 amino acids. CDR1 and CDR2 from the germline V gene are MDHEN and SYDVKM. The repertoire was sequenced with immunoSEQ multiplex PCR; TCRdb's copy has only in-frame clones and lacks some. The table has around 53,000 clones, about three quarters seen once; the top ten hold around 1.5%. The sort gate was single viable CD3+CD4+CD8-CD45RO+ cells for memory CD4+ T cells. This clone was recorded a few times. The antigen is unknown. The chain combines TRBV28 with TRBJ2-7; D possibly matches TRBD1 or TRBD2 (5 bases each). This TCR was sampled from an adult in good health and CMV-seropositive. Sequenced sample: memory CD4+ T cells from blood. DNA for the CDR3: TGTGCCAGCGGGACCCACTACGAGCAGTACTTC. It translates to CASGTHYEQYF.